This TCR beta chain was documented in a study of cytomegalovirus exposure and HLA in healthy donors. Looking at the study overall: Among 150 million to 200 million T cells, an earlier analysis found 90 million to 130 million unique TCR beta sequences. Study-wide results and limits: A later examination showed that TCR association rates differed by HLA locus, with DRB1 most and HLA-C fewest.

13 Jbeta primers and 60 Vbeta primers were used for the PCR. Data came from immunoSEQ multiplex PCR; TCRdb stores just in-frame clones and leaves some out. The data hold 150,000 to 200,000 clones, with 70% to 80% observed a single time. The CDR3 loop spans 18 amino acids. Germline CDR1 SGHDT, CDR2 YYEEEE. The V segment lost 4 bases and the J segment 6 bases; nucleotides outside the gene matches: 10. Of note for this clone: Its antigen remains unidentified.

Sequencing input: PBMCs. The TCR sequence derives from a woman between 25 and 40 years old in good health and CMV-seropositive. V gene TRBV5-6 combines with J gene TRBJ2-1, with 16 nucleotides matching TRBD2. The CDR3 reads CASSAWGLAGGPSNEQFF. DNA for the CDR3: TGTGCCAGCAGCGCCTGGGGACTAGCGGGAGGGCCGAGCAATGAGCAGTTCTTC.